Listed here is a single T cell receptor beta chain. Its matching antigen is unknown. This record comes from a study of T cell responses to AZD1222 COVID-19 vaccine. Across the study: Second doses that came at about 4 or about 12 weeks were put together. Study-level results: There were repertoire samples only from the period after the peak T cell response. Nearly half of unique spike-specific TCRs reportedly avoided B.1.351 and B.1.1.7 mutated regions.

The germline CDR1 and CDR2 sequences are SGHVS and FNYEAQ. The CDR3 consists of 16 residues. Trimming removed 1 base at V and 0 bases at J, with 10 bases between. The table came from immunoSEQ multiplex PCR; TCRdb's copy has only in-frame clones and leaves some out. The table includes approximately 150,000 clones, approximately 92% detected once. The sample consisted of peripheral blood, taken on day 0 of AZD1222 vaccination. V gene TRBV7-6 combines with J gene TRBJ1-3; D gene unclear. The receptor comes from an adult in good health. The DNA of the CDR3 is TGTGCCAGCAGCTTAGACCCAGGTTACTCTGGAAACACCATATATTTT. Its protein product is CASSLDPGYSGNTIYF. Drawing the rest from reference TRBV7-6 and TRBJ1-3, the complete variable domain is GAGVSQSPRYKVTKRGQDVALRCDPISGHVSLYWYRQALGQGPEFLTYFNYEAQQDKSGLPNDRFSAERPEGSISTLTIQRTEQRDSAMYRCASSLDPGYSGNTIYFGEGSWLTVV.